The entry below describes one TCR beta chain. Its antigen has not been determined. Base-call qualities are not available, and no considerably larger clone is one nucleotide away. A single peripheral blood draw of around 0.11 L on average was collected from each donor into heparinised tubes. A BD FACSAria II was used to sort naive, central memory, regulatory and stem cell-like memory CD4+ T cells with a panel that included CD45RO, CCR7, CD25, CD127, CD95 and CD27. Every sorted population had a purity above 98%. PBMCs were separated immediately by Lymphoprep density gradient centrifugation and were stained directly, without being cultured. Samples were stained and sorted in pairs, with one healthy donor and one patient per experiment, so that batch effects were minimized. From the cysteine up to the phenylalanine, the CDR3 has a length of 13 residues. Kept here is only the CDR3 DNA, which spans 39 bases and is read in frame from base 1. Trimming leaves V shorter by 6 bases and J shorter by 2 bases, with the junction holding 6 bases beyond the gene matches. The germline V gene specifies SQVTM as CDR1 and ANQGSEA as CDR2.

These data are taken from a study of beta chain features in type 1 diabetes (dated by TCRdb to 2016 to 2019). With respect to the entire study: Patients and healthy donors did not differ in mean age, gender distribution, total cell number or subset yield. In the study, TCRB repertoires of sorted circulating CD4+ T cell subsets from recently diagnosed type 1 diabetes patients were compared with those of matched healthy donors. Across all samples, roughly 110,000,000 sorted cells were examined, and cell number per subset correlated strongly with RNA yield. Whereas all 30 or so donors provided naive and central memory subsets, regulatory and stem cell-like memory subsets were isolated from just 8 patients and about eight healthy donors.

All of the isolated RNA was reverse transcribed with the High Capacity cDNA Reverse Transcription Kit, so expressed TCRB transcripts were sequenced. Naive, central memory and regulatory T cell samples underwent deep immunoSEQ sequencing, averaging about 3.57 million total reads per sample. After sorted cells were lysed in RLT buffer, RNA was extracted with DNase-treated RNeasy Micro or Mini kits, with the choice depending on cell number. To prevent cross-contamination, each cell subset was processed individually, whereas patient and healthy donor samples were processed jointly. The immunoSEQ multiplex PCR was used to amplify TCRB sequences from cDNA, yielding 87-bp fragments that span the CDR3 region. The amplicons were sequenced using the Illumina HiSeq platform. The authors' pipeline ran thus. PCR bias was corrected computationally using synthetic template baselines, and reads within Hamming distance 2 were collapsed, with unmergeable singletons discarded. By aligning reads against IMGT, V, D and J genes, CDR3 length, and insertions or deletions at six rearrangement sites were assigned. Within each subset, clonotype counts were normalized to sorted cell number, and only after that were true diversity and Gini coefficients computed with the tcR R package. The overlap coefficient, calculated on TCRB nucleotide sequences, was used to quantify repertoire sharing. What TCRdb holds here is the immuneACCESS table cut down to in-frame rearrangements. Part of the clones is not present; checked against another copy, under half of the missing clones reflect an unresolved V gene, and the others are unexplained. V, J and clone size were drawn from that table, and D and trimming were deduced from the DNA. For this sample there are about 150,000 clones; approximately 8.1% appear just once. Of the sample, nearly 0.65% is held by the ten largest clones.

The investigation overall reported the following: Type 1 diabetes patients showed a moderate but significant shortening of TCRB CDR3 length in all four CD4+ subsets. Because small numbers of individuals were included in the HLA sub-analyses, any influence of HLA type on TCRB rearrangement was left unresolved. Fewer insertions and more nucleotide deletions at VDJ recombination sites were observed in patients with type 1 diabetes, implying thymic rearrangement abnormalities. PCR may preferentially amplify shorter templates, but because patient and control samples were amplified and corrected together, any resulting skew would affect both groups equally. Sequencing cDNA rather than genomic DNA could over-represent highly expressing activated cells, although activation and CD3 levels did not differ between groups. Naive, central memory and regulatory TCRB repertoires appeared to be more similar among patients than among healthy donors.

The specimen was central memory CD4+ T cells from blood. This TCR came from a man aged 18 to 30 in good health. The chain couples TRBV29-1 to TRBJ1-1; the central 7 bases match TRBD1. DNA sequence: TGCAGCGTGCACAGGGGAGTTAACACTGAAGCTTTCTTT. Its translation is CSVHRGVNTEAFF.